What follows are 15 T cell receptor beta chains derived from one specimen sequenced in a study of control samples from healthy donors and cancer patients. The method was immunoSEQ multiplex PCR; TCRdb's version includes in-frame clones alone and lacks a portion of them. The profile shows over 70,000 clones, roughly 91% of them singletons. Sequencing used blood. The receptor set was obtained from a woman aged 55-70 years in good health.

This chain uses TRBV5-1 with TRBJ1-1; the D gene is possibly TRBD1 (5 bases). Trimming left V 7 bases short and J 1 base short, with 17 bases between. CDR1 is SGHRS and CDR2 is YFSETQ in the germline V gene. The CDR3 extends over 15 amino acids. This chain's CDR3 is CASFGPAGGNTEAFF. The CDR3 DNA reads TGCGCCAGCTTCGGACCGGCTGGGGGGAACACTGAAGCTTTCTTT.

This sequence joins TRBV28 and TRBJ1-2; D is unresolved. V lost 2 bases and J 4 bases, leaving 8 bases between the germline ends. Per the germline V gene, CDR1 is MDHEN and CDR2 is SYDVKM. The CDR3 has 13 residues. CDR3 amino acids: CASSLPRIYGYTF. In nucleotides, the CDR3 is TGTGCCAGCAGTTTACCAAGAATCTATGGCTACACCTTC.

V and J are TRBV7-2 and TRBJ1-4; D remains unclear. This CDR3 comprises 15 residues. V was cut by 2 bases and J by 0 bases, with 7 bases left in between. Germline values: CDR1 SGHTA, CDR2 FQGNSA. The CDR3 coding sequence is TGTGCCAGCAGCTTATGGGGTGCAACTAATGAAAAACTGTTTTTT. This sequence encodes CASSLWGATNEKLFF. The full variable domain, rest sourced from reference TRBV7-2 and TRBJ1-4, is GAGVSQSPSNKVTEKGKDVELRCDPISGHTALYWYRQSLGQGLEFLIYFQGNSAPDKSGLPSDRFSAERTGGSVSTLTIQRTQQEDSAVYLCASSLWGATNEKLFFGSGTQLSVL.

The rearrangement uses TRBV7-6 and TRBJ2-3, with unresolved D. Germline V gene data show CDR1 as SGHVS and CDR2 as FNYEAQ. The CDR3 totals 14 residues. Trimming removed 1 base at V and 0 bases at J, with 5 bases between. The CDR3 bases are TGTGCCAGCAGCTTAGTGGCTAGCACAGATACGCAGTATTTT. This translates into CASSLVASTDTQYF.

The chain combines TRBV7-6 with TRBJ1-4; D is uncertain. In germline, CDR1 is SGHVS, CDR2 FNYEAQ. This CDR3 contains 15 residues. V was pared by 6 bases and J by 0 bases, with 11 bases between. The DNA of the CDR3 is TGTGCCAGCAGTGGGGTTCTCGCAACTAATGAAAAACTGTTTTTT. It yields the protein CASSGVLATNEKLFF.

V is TRBV7-6 and J is TRBJ2-5; 8 bases fit TRBD2. The CDR3 spans 13 residues. CDR1 SGHVS and CDR2 FNYEAQ come from the germline V gene. Unmatched junction bases numbered 4, after V lost 3 bases and J lost 7 bases. This CDR3 is CASSFGRGGTQYF. The CDR3 nucleotides are TGTGCCAGCAGCTTTGGCCGGGGGGGGACCCAGTACTTC.

This clone was detected only a few times. J is TRBJ1-2 and V is TRBV3-1 (or the pseudogene TRBV3-2), with D uncertain. Germline CDR1 reads LGHDT; CDR2 reads YNNKEL (reference sequence). This CDR3 is 13 amino acids long. V lost 2 bases, J lost 8 bases, and 12 bases lay in between. The CDR3: CASSQTGDGGYTF. The CDR3 nucleotides are TGTGCCAGCAGCCAAACGGGAGACGGGGGCTACACCTTC.

This rearrangement joins TRBV10-3 to TRBJ1-1; perhaps TRBD1 as D (6 bases). The V and J ends lost 10 bases and 0 bases respectively, with 9 bases between them. The CDR3 runs to 12 residues. CDR1 and CDR2 from the germline V gene are ENHRY and SYGVKD. The CDR3, as DNA: TGTGCCAGCGGACAGATGAACACTGAAGCTTTCTTT. Translating it yields CASGQMNTEAFF.

The chain carries TRBV5-1 and TRBJ2-1; maybe TRBD2 (7 bases). Germline V lookup: CDR1 SGHRS, CDR2 YFSETQ. V gave up 2 bases and J gave up 5 bases, with 11 bases separating them. There are 14 residues in the CDR3. Here the CDR3 reads CASSFGGADNEQFF. Written as DNA, the CDR3 is TGCGCCAGCAGCTTTGGGGGGGCGGACAATGAGCAGTTCTTC.

This clone was seen a single time. The V call is TRBV30, the J call TRBJ1-1, with D possibly matching TRBD1 (5 bases). Germline CDR1 GTSNPN, CDR2 SVGIG (reference sequence). V was trimmed by 1 base and J by 0 bases, leaving 9 bases between them. The CDR3 runs 14 residues. This CDR3 reads CAWSGTRMNTEAFF. The CDR3 nucleotides read TGTGCCTGGAGTGGGACACGCATGAACACTGAAGCTTTCTTT.

This chain joins TRBV6-6 and TRBJ1-5; the D gene is possibly TRBD1 (5 bases). Between the trimmed V and J ends, which lost 6 bases and 0 bases, there was a span of 12 bases. The CDR3 has 15 amino acids. Germline V CDR1 and CDR2: MNHNY, SVGAGI (reference sequence). CDR3 coding DNA: TGTGCCAGCAGCCGGGACGGAAATAGCAATCAGCCCCAGCATTTT. Encoded protein: CASSRDGNSNQPQHF.

A remark on this clone: The identical CDR3 is also encoded by other nucleotide sequences in the sample. The chain carries TRBV2 and TRBJ2-5, with 8 bases lining up with TRBD2. The CDR3 extends over 13 amino acids. V was pared by 7 bases and J by 5 bases, with 6 bases of the junction left unmatched. CDR1 SNHLY and CDR2 FYNNEI come from the germline V gene. CDR3 in amino acids: CASTGGAGETQYF. CDR3 sequence (DNA): TGTGCCAGCACGGGGGGGGCCGGGGAGACCCAGTACTTC.

The J gene is TRBJ2-2, the V gene TRBV11-2; no reliable D call. Germline V lookup: CDR1 SGHAT, CDR2 FQNNGV. Trimming took off 4 bases at V and 5 bases at J, with 5 bases between the two ends. There are 12 residues in the CDR3. In DNA form, the CDR3 reads TGTGCCAGCAGCTCACTGACCGGGGAGCTGTTTTTT. It encodes CASSSLTGELFF.

This chain uses TRBV28 with TRBJ1-6; D not resolved. The CDR3 loop spans 15 amino acids. Germline V gene lookup returns CDR1 MDHEN and CDR2 SYDVKM. Trimming removed 7 bases at V and 10 bases at J, with 20 bases between. The CDR3 protein is CASNNPHSDRSPLHF. CDR3 nucleotide sequence: TGTGCCAGCAATAACCCACATTCCGACCGATCACCCCTCCACTTT.

The rearrangement links TRBV4-2 to TRBJ2-3, with 11 bases aligning to TRBD2. The J segment lost 1 base and the V segment lost 2 bases, leaving 5 bases of the junction unmatched. Germline-derived CDR1 and CDR2 are LGHNA and YNFKEQ. The CDR3 is 17 residues long. CDR3 protein: CASSQFSGGDGTDTQYF. Written as DNA, the CDR3 is TGTGCCAGCAGCCAATTTAGCGGGGGGGATGGCACAGATACGCAGTATTTT.